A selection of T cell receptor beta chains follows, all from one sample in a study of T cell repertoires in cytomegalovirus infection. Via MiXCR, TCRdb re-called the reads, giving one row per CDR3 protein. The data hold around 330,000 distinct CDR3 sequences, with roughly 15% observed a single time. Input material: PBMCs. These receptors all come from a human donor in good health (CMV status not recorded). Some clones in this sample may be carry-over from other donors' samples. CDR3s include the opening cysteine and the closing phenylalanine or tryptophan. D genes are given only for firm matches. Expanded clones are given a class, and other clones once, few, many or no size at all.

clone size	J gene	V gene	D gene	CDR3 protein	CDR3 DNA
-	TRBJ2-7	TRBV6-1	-	CASSGGRPPGDYEQYF	TGTGCCAGCAGTGGGGGGAGACCGCCGGGTGATTACGAGCAGTACTTC
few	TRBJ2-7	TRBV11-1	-	CASSLGPTVYEQYF	TGTGCCAGCAGCTTGGGACCGACAGTCTACGAGCAGTACTTC
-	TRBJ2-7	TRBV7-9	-	CASSFLPNAGVGEQYF	TGTGCCAGCAGCTTCCTCCCAAATGCAGGGGTTGGGGAGCAGTACTTC
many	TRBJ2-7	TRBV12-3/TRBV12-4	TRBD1	CASSPGTGSYEQYF	TGTGCCAGCAGTCCCGGGACAGGATCCTACGAGCAGTACTTC
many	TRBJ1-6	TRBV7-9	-	CASSPGGRGRPPLHF	TGTGCCAGCAGTCCTGGGGGCCGTGGCCGTCCACCCCTCCACTTT
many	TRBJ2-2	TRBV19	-	CASSIPNTGELFF	TGTGCCAGTAGTATACCTAACACCGGGGAGCTGTTTTTT
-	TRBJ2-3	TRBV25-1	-	CASSEYGGDTQYF	TGTGCCAGCAGTGAATACGGGGGAGATACGCAGTATTTT
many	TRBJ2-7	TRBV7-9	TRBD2	CASSFLSGEQYF	TGTGCCAGCAGCTTCCTTAGCGGGGAGCAGTACTTC
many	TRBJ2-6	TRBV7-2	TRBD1	CASSLVGQGAVGANVLTF	TGTGCCAGCAGCTTAGTGGGACAGGGGGCGGTAGGGGCCAACGTCCTGACTTTC
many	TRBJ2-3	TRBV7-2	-	CASSLERSSTDTQYF	TGTGCCAGCAGCTTAGAACGGTCCAGCACAGATACGCAGTATTTT
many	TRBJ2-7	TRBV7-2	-	CATTRWGAGEQYF	TGTGCCACCACTCGATGGGGGGCCGGCGAGCAGTACTTC
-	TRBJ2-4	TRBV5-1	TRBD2	CASSLGTSGAIAKNIQYF	TGCGCCAGCAGCCTCGGGACTAGCGGGGCAATAGCCAAAAACATTCAGTACTTC
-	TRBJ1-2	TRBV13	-	CASSLRLQGYGYTF	TGTGCCAGCAGCCTAAGGCTACAGGGATATGGCTACACCTTC
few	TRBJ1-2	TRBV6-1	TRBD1	CASSEANDRGQDYGYTF	TGTGCCAGCAGTGAAGCGAACGACAGGGGGCAGGACTATGGCTACACCTTC
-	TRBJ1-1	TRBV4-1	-	CASSPQGGPGGTEAFF	TGCGCCAGCAGCCCCCAAGGGGGACCGGGAGGGACTGAAGCTTTCTTT
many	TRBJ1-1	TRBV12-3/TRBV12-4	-	CASSFGSPEGADTEAFF	TGTGCCAGCAGTTTTGGGTCCCCAGAGGGCGCGGACACTGAAGCTTTCTTT
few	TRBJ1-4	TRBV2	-	CASLLTVPNEKLFF	TGTGCCAGCCTATTGACTGTCCCTAATGAAAAACTGTTTTTT
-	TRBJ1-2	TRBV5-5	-	CASSLAQARGYGYTF	TGTGCCAGCAGCTTGGCACAGGCACGGGGCTATGGCTACACCTTC
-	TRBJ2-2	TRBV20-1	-	CSAIRATGSSGELFF	TGCAGTGCTATTCGGGCTACAGGTTCATCCGGGGAGCTGTTTTTT
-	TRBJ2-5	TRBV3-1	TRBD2	CASSQDVAGGETQYF	TGTGCCAGCAGCCAAGACGTAGCGGGTGGGGAGACCCAGTACTTC
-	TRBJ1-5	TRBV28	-	CASSLIDRLNQPQHF	TGTGCCAGCAGTTTAATCGACAGACTCAATCAGCCCCAGCATTTT
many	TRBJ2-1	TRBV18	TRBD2	CASSLGLAGASLSYNEQFF	TGTGCCAGCTCACTTGGACTAGCGGGGGCCTCTCTCTCCTACAATGAGCAGTTCTTC
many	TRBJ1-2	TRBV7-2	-	CASSLDGANYGYTF	TGTGCCAGCAGCTTAGACGGAGCTAACTATGGCTACACCTTC
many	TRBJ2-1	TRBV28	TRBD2	CASSLFSGGSYNEQFF	TGTGCCAGCAGTTTATTCAGCGGGGGCTCCTACAATGAGCAGTTCTTC
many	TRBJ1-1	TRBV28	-	CASSLASVAFF	TGTGCCAGCAGTTTGGCGAGCGTAGCTTTCTTT
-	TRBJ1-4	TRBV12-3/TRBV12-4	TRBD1	CASIRDRKDEKLFF	TGTGCCAGCATACGGGACAGGAAGGACGAAAAACTGTTTTTT
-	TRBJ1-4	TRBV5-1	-	CASAPGRINEKLFF	TGCGCCAGCGCTCCGGGACGGATTAATGAAAAACTGTTTTTT
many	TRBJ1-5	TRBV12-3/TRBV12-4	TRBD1	CASTLALGQGGNQPQHF	TGTGCCAGCACCTTAGCGCTAGGACAGGGCGGGAATCAGCCCCAGCATTTT
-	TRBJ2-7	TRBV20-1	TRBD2	CSARSRDYQTYEQYF	TGCAGTGCTAGATCCCGGGACTACCAAACCTACGAGCAGTACTTC
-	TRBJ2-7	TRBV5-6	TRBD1	CASSFPRDRGHYEQYF	TGTGCCAGCAGCTTCCCCCGGGACAGGGGGCACTACGAGCAGTACTTC
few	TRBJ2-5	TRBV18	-	CASSPNRQETQYF	TGTGCCAGCTCACCGAACAGACAAGAGACCCAGTACTTC
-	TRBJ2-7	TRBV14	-	CASSQVGGDLSEQYF	TGTGCCAGCAGCCAAGTTGGAGGGGATTTGAGCGAGCAGTACTTC
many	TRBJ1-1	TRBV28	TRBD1	CASSLNPRRQGIDTEAFF	TGTGCCAGCAGTTTGAATCCTAGGAGACAGGGGATCGACACTGAAGCTTTCTTT
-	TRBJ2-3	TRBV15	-	CATSRDQGLDTQYF	TGTGCCACCAGCAGAGATCAGGGATTAGATACGCAGTATTTT
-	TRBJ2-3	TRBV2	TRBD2	CASNGGSTDTQYF	TGTGCCAGCAACGGGGGGAGCACAGATACGCAGTATTTT
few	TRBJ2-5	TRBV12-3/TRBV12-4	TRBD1	CASRLTGVGETQYF	TGTGCCAGCAGATTGACAGGGGTCGGAGAGACCCAGTACTTC
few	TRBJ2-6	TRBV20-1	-	CSARKRGQNSGANVLTF	TGCAGTGCTAGAAAGAGAGGACAGAACTCTGGGGCCAACGTCCTGACTTTC
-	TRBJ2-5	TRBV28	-	CASSLGIQETQYF	TGTGCCAGCAGTTTGGGCATCCAAGAGACCCAGTACTTC
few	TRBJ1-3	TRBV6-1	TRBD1	CASRGQGNTIYF	TGTGCCAGCAGGGGACAGGGAAACACCATATATTTT
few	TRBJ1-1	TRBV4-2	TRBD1	CASSQGTGFRNTEAFF	TGTGCCAGCAGCCAAGGGACAGGGTTCAGGAACACTGAAGCTTTCTTT
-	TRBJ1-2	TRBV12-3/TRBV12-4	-	CASSLHSESYGYTF	TGTGCCAGCAGTTTACACTCGGAGTCCTATGGCTACACCTTC
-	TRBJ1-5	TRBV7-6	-	CASSHRWVGGQPQHF	TGTGCCAGCAGCCACAGATGGGTGGGGGGACAGCCCCAGCATTTT
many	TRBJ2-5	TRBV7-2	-	CASSSARARQETQYF	TGTGCCAGCAGCTCCGCTCGGGCGCGCCAAGAGACCCAGTACTTC
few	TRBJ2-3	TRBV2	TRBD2	CASSEVQTSGKTTDTQYF	TGTGCCAGCAGTGAAGTTCAGACTAGCGGGAAAACCACAGATACGCAGTATTTT
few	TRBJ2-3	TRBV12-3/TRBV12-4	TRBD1	CASSSTNPGTVTDTQYF	TGTGCCAGCAGTTCCACAAATCCCGGGACAGTGACAGATACGCAGTATTTT